Listed below are T cell receptor beta chains from one sample, sequenced in a study of CD8 T cells in ankylosing spondylitis. MiXCR was run by TCRdb on the 5' RACE reads, yielding one entry per CDR3 protein. The repertoire has 650,000 to 800,000 distinct CDR3 sequences, around a fifth of them found once; the top ten carry around a fifth. The sequenced sample consisted of blood, either unsorted or a sorted T cell fraction (not recorded which). All receptors come from a male donor with ankylosing spondylitis. Both conserved end residues are part of each CDR3. D genes are given only for firm matches. Rows give clone size only sometimes, using once, few, many, or a class for an expanded clone.

>TRBV5-1|NA|few|TRBJ2-5
CASSRDIETQYF
TGCGCCAGCAGCCGGGACATTGAGACCCAGTACTTC
>TRBV25-1|NA|NA|TRBJ2-2
CASSVSGTTGELFF
TGTGCCAGCAGTGTAAGCGGAACCACCGGGGAGCTGTTTTTT
>TRBV27|TRBD2|few|TRBJ2-1
CASSPQSGVSGEQFF
TGTGCCAGCAGTCCCCAGAGCGGGGTCTCGGGTGAGCAGTTCTTC
>TRBV5-1|NA|NA|TRBJ1-1
CASSLGAWNTEAFF
TGCGCCAGCAGCTTGGGGGCGTGGAACACTGAAGCTTTCTTT
>TRBV20-1|NA|NA|TRBJ2-4
CSARGPGTSNIQYF
TGCAGTGCTAGAGGTCCCGGGACTTCCAACATTCAGTACTTC
>TRBV7-2|TRBD1|NA|TRBJ2-1
CASMARGLDNEQFF
TGTGCCAGCATGGCCAGGGGGCTCGACAATGAGCAGTTCTTC
>TRBV4-1|NA|NA|TRBJ2-7
CASSQGPIREYEQYF
TGCGCCAGCAGCCAAGGGCCCATCAGGGAGTACGAGCAGTACTTC
>TRBV15|TRBD1|few|TRBJ2-3
CATSRQGRDTQYF
TGTGCCACCAGCCGACAGGGGAGAGATACGCAGTATTTT
>TRBV4-1|NA|NA|TRBJ2-5
CASSWAVSETQYF
TGCGCCAGCAGCTGGGCAGTATCTGAGACCCAGTACTTC
>TRBV11-1|NA|NA|TRBJ1-6
CASSLGPRESSYNSPLHF
TGTGCCAGCAGCTTGGGACCGCGGGAGAGCTCCTATAATTCACCCCTCCACTTT
>TRBV30|NA|NA|TRBJ2-1
CAWMGVMNYNEQFF
TGTGCCTGGATGGGGGTCATGAACTACAATGAGCAGTTCTTC
>TRBV28|NA|NA|TRBJ2-1
CASRTGRHNEQFF
TGTGCCAGCAGAACCGGCCGGCACAATGAGCAGTTCTTC
>TRBV2|TRBD1|NA|TRBJ2-3
CASSGTGSSDTQYF
TGTGCCAGCAGTGGGACAGGGAGTTCAGATACGCAGTATTTT
>TRBV20-1|NA|few|TRBJ1-5
CSAAGTHSQPQHF
TGCAGTGCTGCCGGGACGCATAGTCAGCCCCAGCATTTT
>TRBV6-1|NA|few|TRBJ1-2
CASSRGFTGLGYGYTF
TGTGCCAGCAGTAGGGGCTTTACAGGGTTGGGTTATGGCTACACCTTC
>TRBV7-2|NA|many|TRBJ2-1
CASSLAPWNNEQFF
TGTGCCAGCAGCTTAGCGCCCTGGAACAATGAGCAGTTCTTC
>TRBV7-9|NA|NA|TRBJ2-3
CASSLEGKPTDTQYF
TGTGCCAGCAGCTTAGAAGGGAAACCCACAGATACGCAGTATTTT
>TRBV7-9|TRBD2|few|TRBJ2-7
CASRGGTNLYEQYF
TGTGCCAGCAGGGGTGGGACTAACCTTTACGAGCAGTACTTC
>TRBV5-1|NA|NA|TRBJ1-4
CASSWGGNGDEKLFF
TGCGCCAGCAGCTGGGGTGGAAACGGGGATGAAAAACTGTTTTTT
>TRBV5-6|NA|NA|TRBJ1-4
CASSLGAIKANEKLFF
TGTGCCAGCAGCTTGGGCGCAATTAAGGCTAATGAAAAACTGTTTTTT
>TRBV5-6|NA|NA|TRBJ1-1
CASSPVDRNTEAFF
TGTGCCAGCAGCCCTGTAGACAGAAACACTGAAGCTTTCTTT
>TRBV7-8|TRBD2|few|TRBJ2-2
CASSSPGTSGTGELFF
TGTGCCAGCAGCTCGCCCGGGACTAGCGGAACCGGGGAGCTGTTTTTT
>TRBV29-1|NA|NA|TRBJ1-2
CSVEAGGNYGYTF
TGCAGCGTTGAAGCCGGGGGCAACTATGGCTACACCTTC
>TRBV12-3/TRBV12-4|NA|NA|TRBJ1-1
CASSPPAGLAEAFF
TGTGCCAGCAGTCCGCCGGCCGGTTTGGCTGAAGCTTTCTTT
>TRBV4-3|NA|NA|TRBJ2-7
CASSQEMVGGYEQYF
TGCGCCAGCAGCCAAGAGATGGTAGGAGGTTACGAGCAGTACTTC
>TRBV4-3|TRBD1|NA|TRBJ2-7
CASSRAGTGSYEQYF
TGCGCCAGCAGCCGGGCCGGGACAGGGTCCTACGAGCAGTACTTC
>TRBV10-3|TRBD1|few|TRBJ1-1
CAISRDSSEAFF
TGTGCCATCAGTCGGGACAGCTCTGAAGCTTTCTTT
>TRBV12-3/TRBV12-4|NA|few|TRBJ1-2
CASSLGKYGYTF
TGTGCCAGCAGTTTAGGAAAGTATGGCTACACCTTC
>TRBV7-2|NA|few|TRBJ1-2
CASSQQLITGTHGYTF
TGTGCCAGCAGCCAACAACTAATAACCGGGACCCATGGCTACACCTTC
>TRBV6-1|TRBD1|few|TRBJ2-7
CASSKDRATYEQYF
TGTGCCAGCAGTAAGGACAGGGCGACCTACGAGCAGTACTTC
>TRBV11-2|TRBD2|NA|TRBJ2-1
CASSTPPPGLAGDYNEQFF
TGTGCCAGCAGCACACCACCCCCGGGACTAGCGGGGGACTACAATGAGCAGTTCTTC
>TRBV12-3/TRBV12-4|TRBD1|few|TRBJ1-2
CASSLGRGVDGYTF
TGTGCCAGCAGTTTGGGCAGGGGGGTGGATGGCTACACCTTC
>TRBV7-6|TRBD2|NA|TRBJ2-1
CASSPSLAGEKQFF
TGTGCCAGCAGCCCATCTTTAGCGGGAGAGAAGCAGTTCTTC
>TRBV2|TRBD1|few|TRBJ1-1
CASSEARAGGTEAFF
TGTGCCAGCAGTGAAGCCAGGGCAGGGGGCACTGAAGCTTTCTTT
>TRBV5-1|TRBD2|NA|TRBJ2-5
CASSSAGGRQETQYF
TGCGCCAGCAGTTCGGCGGGGGGCCGCCAAGAGACCCAGTACTTC
>TRBV7-8|NA|NA|TRBJ1-5
CASSKRITRSDQPQHF
TGTGCCAGCAGCAAGCGGATAACCCGATCCGATCAGCCCCAGCATTTT
>TRBV7-9|NA|NA|TRBJ1-2
CASSPPDSNYGYTF
TGTGCCAGCAGCCCGCCGGACAGCAACTATGGCTACACCTTC
>TRBV11-3|NA|NA|TRBJ2-3
CAGTGGWLTDTQYF
TGTGCCGGCACAGGAGGTTGGTTGACAGATACGCAGTATTTT
>TRBV7-2|TRBD1|few|TRBJ2-5
CASSWGQGSQETQYF
TGTGCCAGCAGCTGGGGACAGGGGTCACAAGAGACCCAGTACTTC
>TRBV6-2/TRBV6-3|NA|many|TRBJ1-2
CASSYSRTDVDYGYTF
TGTGCCAGCAGTTACTCACGGACCGACGTGGACTATGGCTACACCTTC
>TRBV5-5|NA|few|TRBJ1-2
CASSPTGLLNYGYTF
TGTGCCAGCAGCCCGACGGGACTTCTTAACTATGGCTACACCTTC